A single sample is the source of the 14 T cell receptor beta chains below, sequenced in a study of cytomegalovirus exposure and HLA in healthy donors. The study ran its PCR with 60 Vbeta and 13 Jbeta primers. Assay used: immunoSEQ multiplex PCR; TCRdb lists only in-frame clones, some missing. This listing includes around 76,000 clones. Sequenced: PBMCs. Receptors were obtained from a boy younger than 18 in good health and CMV-seronegative.

In regard to this clone: Compared with germline, one end of the junction differs, possibly owing to a read error. V is TRBV30 and J is TRBJ1-1; D is unresolved. The CDR3 has 13 residues. CDR1 is GTSNPN and CDR2 is SVGIG in the germline V gene (reference sequence). CDR3 in amino acids: CAWSVKGATEDFF. The CDR3 DNA follows: TGTGCCTGGAGTGTAAAGGGAGCCACTGAAGATTTCTTT.

The rearrangement uses TRBV29-1 and TRBJ1-1, with D possibly being TRBD1 (5 bases). CDR3 size: 11 residues. The V and J ends lost 4 bases and 7 bases respectively, with 10 bases between them. Per germline, CDR1 SQVTM and CDR2 ANQGSEA. CDR3 loop: CSVARAGEAFF. CDR3 nucleotides: TGCAGCGTTGCCAGGGCTGGTGAAGCTTTCTTT.

This sequence joins TRBV7-9 and TRBJ2-3; tentative D call: TRBD2 (5 bases). Trimming cost V 1 base and J 1 base, with 9 bases left between them. This CDR3 comprises 15 residues. Looked up from germline, CDR1 is SEHNR and CDR2 is FQNEAQ (reference sequence). DNA for the CDR3: TGTGCCAGCAGCTTAGGAGGGTTGGGCACAGATACGCAGTATTTT. As protein: CASSLGGLGTDTQYF.

V usage is TRBV19 and J usage is TRBJ1-2; D is uncertain. Germline loops: CDR1 LNHDA, CDR2 SQIVND (reference sequence). This CDR3 contains 14 residues. V was trimmed by 7 bases and J by 0 bases, leaving 12 bases between them. The CDR3 loop reads CASTVEGANYGYTF. CDR3 in DNA: TGTGCCAGTACAGTGGAAGGAGCTAACTATGGCTACACCTTC.

The chain carries TRBV5-1 and TRBJ1-2; D unresolved. CDR1 is SGHRS and CDR2 is YFSETQ in the germline V gene. Trimming took 4 bases from V and 3 from J, leaving 13 bases between them. This CDR3 has 14 residues. CDR3: CASSPAWLDYGYTF. The CDR3 coding sequence is TGCGCCAGCAGCCCCGCCTGGCTGGACTATGGCTACACCTTC.

J is TRBJ2-3 and V is TRBV5-4; D remains ambiguous. This CDR3 comprises 13 residues. Per the germline V gene, CDR1 is SGHNT and CDR2 is YYREEE (reference sequence). V lost 4 bases to trimming and J lost 1 base, with 7 bases between them. The CDR3 DNA reads as TGTGCCAGCAGCCTCCGGGGCACAGATACGCAGTATTTT. It translates to CASSLRGTDTQYF.

This chain links TRBV28 with TRBJ1-3; D is possibly TRBD1 (5 bases). From germline, CDR1 is MDHEN and CDR2 SYDVKM. The CDR3 extends over 15 amino acids. V gave up 5 bases and J gave up 0 bases, with 11 bases separating them. CDR3 nucleotides: TGTGCCAGCAGTAATGGGGGGTCCTCTGGAAACACCATATATTTT. Translation: CASSNGGSSGNTIYF.

J is TRBJ2-7 and V is TRBV15, with D possibly matching TRBD2 (5 bases). This CDR3 region has 13 residues. The V end was cut by 5 bases, the J end by 7 bases, with 15 bases between. Germline V gives CDR1 LNHNV, CDR2 YYDKDF (reference sequence). The CDR3 DNA reads as TGTGCCACCAGCCTAAAAGGGAGAGGTGAGCAGTACTTC. Its protein product is CATSLKGRGEQYF.

The V and J genes are TRBV6-5 and TRBJ2-1, with TRBD1 identical over 9 bases. V gave up 5 bases and J gave up 7 bases; unmatched junction bases: 6. Germline V gene lookup returns CDR1 MNHEY and CDR2 SVGAGI. CDR3 size: 14 residues. CDR3 residues: CASSVQGAVNEQFF. As DNA, the CDR3 is TGTGCCAGCAGTGTACAGGGGGCAGTAAATGAGCAGTTCTTC.

This chain uses TRBV4-2 with TRBJ2-7, with D possibly matching TRBD2 (6 bases). The V end lost 1 base, the J end lost 2 bases, and 18 bases lay between the germline ends. The CDR3 consists of 17 residues. The germline V gene has CDR1 LGHNA and CDR2 YNFKEQ. The CDR3 DNA follows: TGTGCCAGCAGCCAAGTTCAGTCGGCGGGAACTGCCTACGAGCAGTACTTC. It codes for CASSQVQSAGTAYEQYF.

CDR3: CASSQGRGLAGQETQYF. The CDR3 DNA sequence: TGTGCCAGCAGCCAAGGGAGAGGACTAGCGGGGCAGGAGACCCAGTACTTC. The chain combines TRBV7-9 with TRBJ2-5, with 12 positions matching TRBD2. V shed 5 bases and J 5 bases; nucleotides not matched to a gene: 12. Per germline, CDR1 SEHNR and CDR2 FQNEAQ (reference sequence). The CDR3 spans 17 residues.

The genes are TRBV27 and TRBJ1-5, with D possibly TRBD1 on 5 matching bases. Germline CDR1 reads MNHEY; CDR2 reads SMNVEV (reference sequence). There are 14 residues in the CDR3. Trimming cost V 3 bases and J 6 bases, with 12 bases left between them. Here the CDR3 reads CASSLARVGQPQHF. CDR3 DNA sequence: TGTGCCAGCAGTTTGGCCAGGGTCGGTCAGCCCCAGCATTTT.

This chain joins TRBV11-2 and TRBJ2-1; perhaps TRBD2 as D (6 bases). This CDR3 has 15 amino acids. Germline assignment: CDR1 SGHAT and CDR2 FQNNGV. V gave up 2 bases and J gave up 9 bases, with 17 bases separating them. The CDR3 DNA sequence: TGTGCCAGCAGCTTATGGTCTAGCGACAATGCTGAGCAGTTCTTC. It yields the protein CASSLWSSDNAEQFF.

The gene calls are TRBV7-9 and TRBJ2-1; 7 nucleotides align to TRBD1. The V segment lost 7 bases and the J segment 4 bases; nucleotides outside the gene matches: 16. The CDR3 totals 17 residues. Germline V lookup: CDR1 SEHNR, CDR2 FQNEAQ (reference sequence). CDR3 DNA sequence: TGTGCCAGCAATCTACCGGGACAGCCAGGACCTTACAATGAGCAGTTCTTC. It encodes CASNLPGQPGPYNEQFF. The full variable domain, with the rest looked up from reference TRBV7-9 and TRBJ2-1, is DTGVSQNPRHKITKRGQNVTFRCDPISEHNRLYWYRQTLGQGPEFLTYFQNEAQLEKSRLLSDRFSAERPKGSFSTLEIQRTEQGDSAMYLCASNLPGQPGPYNEQFFGPGTRLTVL.